Each of the 11 T cell receptor beta chains below was sequenced from the same sample in a study of cytomegalovirus exposure and HLA in healthy donors. The primer mix had 60 Vbeta and 13 Jbeta primers. Measured with immunoSEQ multiplex PCR; TCRdb has only the in-frame clones, and not every one. The table shows 130,000 or so clones, with approximately 8.9% occurring only once. Input material: PBMCs. The source of these receptors is a woman between 40 and 55 years old in good health and CMV-seropositive.

The sample holds a few counts of this clone. The chain employs TRBV6-5 and TRBJ2-7, with 7 positions matching TRBD1. Germline trimming cut 6 bases from V and 3 bases from J; bases unmatched to any gene: 5. Germline assignment: CDR1 MNHEY and CDR2 SVGAGI. CDR3 size: 13 residues. The CDR3 here is CASSPGTVYEQYF. Written as DNA, the CDR3 is TGTGCCAGCAGCCCCGGGACAGTCTACGAGCAGTACTTC.

This clone was detected many times. The chain recombines TRBV5-6 with TRBJ2-1; TRBD1 agrees at 8 bases. Germline assignment: CDR1 SGHDT and CDR2 YYEEEE. The CDR3 spans 15 residues. The V gene end was trimmed by 4 bases and the J gene end by 5 bases; junction bases not matched to a gene: 8. The CDR3 DNA reads TGTGCCAGCAGCGAGCGGACAGGGCTAAACAATGAGCAGTTCTTC. Amino acids: CASSERTGLNNEQFF.

The chain joins TRBV6-5 to TRBJ1-6; D is undetermined. V lost 0 bases, J lost 15 bases, and 9 bases lay in between. The CDR3 has 12 amino acids. Germline lookup yields CDR1 MNHEY and CDR2 SVGAGI. CDR3 in DNA: TGTGCCAGCAGTTACTCGTCCGGGAGCCTCCACTTT. It specifies CASSYSSGSLHF.

This clone was detected only a few times. The V and J genes are TRBV5-1 and TRBJ1-2; D is uncertain. Germline lookup yields CDR1 SGHRS and CDR2 YFSETQ. This CDR3 spans 17 amino acids. V dropped 0 bases and J dropped 3 bases, with 18 bases sitting between them. The CDR3 DNA is TGCGCCAGCAGCTTGGAAGGACTGCCCTTAGGAGACTATGGCTACACCTTC. Its protein product is CASSLEGLPLGDYGYTF.

The sample holds one count of this clone. J is TRBJ1-2 and V is TRBV27; TRBD1 might be the D (6 bases). CDR1 MNHEY and CDR2 SMNVEV come from the germline V gene (reference sequence). CDR3 length equals 15 residues. V dropped 6 bases and J dropped 3 bases, with 17 bases sitting between them. Here the CDR3 DNA reads TGTGCCAGCAGCTTTACAGGGTCTGGGGACTATGGCTACACCTTC. Its translation: CASSFTGSGDYGYTF.

The chain has TRBV5-6 and TRBJ2-2; D gene unclear. The CDR3 runs 13 residues. V dropped 0 bases and J dropped 7 bases, with 7 bases sitting between them. CDR1 is SGHDT, CDR2 YYEEEE, per germline. The DNA for the CDR3 is TGTGCCAGCAGCTTGGGAGATAACGGGGAGCTGTTTTTT. Translation gives CASSLGDNGELFF.

The chain employs TRBV5-1 and TRBJ1-1; D is possibly TRBD1 (6 bases). The ends were cut back, 1 base at V and 4 bases at J, with 17 bases in the middle. Germline-derived CDR1 and CDR2 are SGHRS and YFSETQ. The CDR3 extends over 16 amino acids. Here the CDR3 DNA reads TGCGCCAGCAGCTTGAGACAGGTCGATGTTGGCACTGAAGCTTTCTTT. Translation gives CASSLRQVDVGTEAFF.

V usage is TRBV7-2 and J usage is TRBJ2-1; D possibly corresponds to TRBD1 (6 bases). Germline V gene data show CDR1 as SGHTA and CDR2 as FQGNSA. This CDR3 contains 15 residues. V lost 2 bases and J lost 4, with 12 bases in between. CDR3: CASSLPQGSYNEQFF. The DNA of the CDR3 is TGTGCCAGCAGCTTACCCCAGGGGTCGTACAATGAGCAGTTCTTC.

A few counts support this clone. J is TRBJ1-1 and V is TRBV7-8; D ambiguous. CDR3 size: 11 residues. V gave up 5 bases and J gave up 4 bases, with 5 bases separating them. Looked up from germline, CDR1 is SGHVS and CDR2 is FQNEAQ. The CDR3 region has the DNA TGTGCCAGCAGCATACTCACTGAAGCTTTCTTT. Translating gives CASSILTEAFF.

The chain uses TRBV6-5 and TRBJ2-2; D is uncertain. This CDR3 region has 14 residues. The germline V gene has CDR1 MNHEY and CDR2 SVGAGI. Trimming took off 4 bases at V and 0 bases at J, with 6 bases between the two ends. DNA of the CDR3: TGTGCCAGCAGTTGGGCAGCGAACACCGGGGAGCTGTTTTTT. Protein sequence: CASSWAANTGELFF.

This clone showed up just a few times. The CDR3 region is CSARDRDWAFF. CDR3 nucleotides: TGCAGTGCTAGAGACCGGGACTGGGCTTTCTTT. The rearrangement uses TRBV20-1 and TRBJ1-1; the D gene is possibly TRBD1 (5 bases). Germline V gene lookup returns CDR1 DFQATT and CDR2 SNEGSKA (reference sequence). The CDR3 consists of 11 residues. The V and J ends lost 0 bases and 11 bases respectively, with 10 bases between them.